These 20 T cell receptor beta chains were all obtained from the same sample, sequenced in a study of blood T cell repertoires in COVID-19. The assay was immunoSEQ multiplex PCR, and TCRdb's table has in-frame clones only and misses some. The sample records some 200,000 clones, 80% to 85% being singletons. Sequencing was done on a sample of peripheral blood. The receptors were sampled from a woman in her seventies with COVID-19, enrolled during active disease.

The chain employs TRBV6-6 and TRBJ1-3; D unclear. This CDR3 spans 15 amino acids. Germline lookup yields CDR1 MNHNY and CDR2 SVGAGI (reference sequence). V was trimmed by 4 bases and J by 4 bases, leaving 14 bases between them. CDR3 loop: CASSFVGRAGNTIYF. The CDR3 bases are TGTGCCAGCAGTTTTGTCGGGAGGGCGGGAAACACCATATATTTT.

Only one count was recorded for this clone. The chain links TRBV4-3 to TRBJ2-2; 8 nucleotides line up with TRBD1. Trimming took 5 bases from V and 4 from J; bases not matched to a gene: 9. The CDR3 totals 16 residues. The V gene's germline CDR1 is LGHNA and CDR2 YSLEER. The CDR3 sequence is CASSYRQGWSTGELFF. CDR3 nucleotides: TGCGCCAGCAGCTACCGACAGGGGTGGAGCACCGGGGAGCTGTTTTTT.

The V call is TRBV28, the J call TRBJ1-5; 10 nucleotides line up with TRBD1. V was pared by 7 bases and J by 6 bases, with 12 bases of the junction left unmatched. This CDR3 is built from 16 residues. Germline assignment: CDR1 MDHEN and CDR2 SYDVKM. CDR3 sequence reads: CASTTRQGALGQPQHF. The CDR3 DNA is TGTGCCAGCACCACTAGACAGGGGGCGTTGGGTCAGCCCCAGCATTTT.

The rearrangement joins TRBV7-9 to TRBJ2-5, with D perhaps TRBD1 (6 bases). V shed 0 bases and J shed 2 bases, with 13 bases lying between them. The CDR3 covers 16 residues. CDR1 is SEHNR, CDR2 FQNEAQ, per germline (reference sequence). DNA for the CDR3: TGTGCCAGCAGCTTAGCCCCCCCAGGGGCACAAGAGACCCAGTACTTC. Translation gives CASSLAPPGAQETQYF.

V is TRBV5-3 and J is TRBJ1-5; D is unclear. TRBV5-3 is treated as an ORF (open reading frame) with a function not yet certain. V lost 2 bases and J lost 3, with 15 bases in between. This CDR3 comprises 16 residues. The CDR3 DNA reads as TGTGCCAGAAGCTTTATCTTGGGCAGTCACAATCAGCCCCAGCATTTT. This translates into CARSFILGSHNQPQHF.

The chain joins TRBV7-2 to TRBJ2-3; D gene unclear. In germline, CDR1 is SGHTA, CDR2 FQGNSA. The V end lost 2 bases, the J end lost 2 bases, and 5 bases lay between the germline ends. There are 13 residues in the CDR3. The CDR3 loop reads CASSLLYTDTQYF. The CDR3 coding sequence is TGTGCCAGCAGCTTATTGTACACAGATACGCAGTATTTT.

CDR3: CASSPGHMLSYEQYF. DNA of the CDR3: TGTGCCAGCAGTCCTGGCCATATGTTGTCCTACGAGCAGTACTTC. J is TRBJ2-7 and V is TRBV9; no firm D call. V was pared by 5 bases and J by 1 base, with 16 bases between. The germline CDR1 and CDR2 sequences are SGDLS and YYNGEE. The CDR3 loop spans 15 amino acids.

The chain combines TRBV12-3 or TRBV12-4 with TRBJ1-3; TRBD1 agrees at 10 bases. The J segment lost 8 bases and the V segment lost 6 bases, leaving 4 bases of the junction unmatched. CDR3 length equals 13 residues. CDR3 protein: CASSLDRGDTIYF. CDR3 in DNA: TGTGCCAGCAGCCTGGACAGGGGGGACACCATATATTTT.

CDR3 coding DNA: TGTGCCAGTAGCATGGACGGGACAGGCCAAGAGACCCAGTACTTC. Translating it yields CASSMDGTGQETQYF. The rearrangement uses TRBV19 and TRBJ2-5; 8 positions agree with TRBD1. V was pared by 6 bases and J by 1 base, with 7 bases of the junction left unmatched. The CDR3 contains 15 residues. Germline CDR1 and CDR2: LNHDA and SQIVND (reference sequence).

The chain joins TRBV3-1 (or the pseudogene TRBV3-2) to TRBJ1-4; TRBD1 matches 7 bases. The J segment lost 3 bases and the V segment lost 5 bases, leaving 15 bases of the junction unmatched. This CDR3 comprises 18 residues. The germline V gene has CDR1 LGHDT and CDR2 YNNKEL (reference sequence). The CDR3 protein is CASSSVLGQLASNEKLFF. CDR3 nucleotide sequence: TGTGCCAGCAGCTCCGTATTGGGACAGTTGGCCTCTAATGAAAAACTGTTTTTT.

The V gene is TRBV3-1 (or the pseudogene TRBV3-2), the J gene TRBJ2-7, with 10 bases matching TRBD1. CDR3 length: 14 residues. V shed 4 bases and J 6 bases; nucleotides not matched to a gene: 6. CDR1 is LGHDT and CDR2 is YNNKEL in the germline V gene (reference sequence). The CDR3 sequence: CASSPRDRGREQYF. CDR3 nucleotide sequence: TGTGCCAGCAGCCCTCGGGACAGGGGTCGCGAGCAGTACTTC.

This clone was found once. V is TRBV28 and J is TRBJ1-1; 7 bases align to TRBD1. Per the germline V gene, CDR1 is MDHEN and CDR2 is SYDVKM. The CDR3 extends over 13 amino acids. The V segment lost 1 base and the J segment 11 bases; nucleotides outside the gene matches: 7. The CDR3, as DNA: TGTGCCAGCAGTTTATTAGGGCCCAGGGGGGCTTTCTTT. It is translated as CASSLLGPRGAFF.

The table lists this clone with a count of one. The rearrangement uses TRBV5-1 and TRBJ2-7; TRBD2 agrees at 12 bases. The germline gives CDR1 SGHRS, CDR2 YFSETQ. The CDR3 has 15 amino acids. The V segment lost 4 bases and the J segment 4 bases; nucleotides outside the gene matches: 6. The DNA for the CDR3 is TGCGCCAGCAGCCCGGGACTAGCGGGCCCATACGAGCAGTACTTC. Translation gives CASSPGLAGPYEQYF. The entire variable domain, with the rest obtained from reference TRBV5-1 and TRBJ2-7, is as follows: KAGVTQTPRYLIKTRGQQVTLSCSPISGHRSVSWYQQTPGQGLQFLFEYFSETQRNKGNFPGRFSGRQFSNSRSEMNVSTLELGDSALYLCASSPGLAGPYEQYFGPGTRLTVT.

The sample holds a few counts of this clone. The chain links TRBV4-1 to TRBJ1-4; a possible D gene is TRBD1 (6 bases). Trimming removed 1 base at V and 6 bases at J, with 21 bases between. The CDR3 contains 18 residues. Germline V gene data show CDR1 as MGHRA and CDR2 as YSYEKL. The CDR3 DNA reads TGCGCCAGCAGCCAAGTCCCCGGGACACGCGCGGAGGATGAAAAACTGTTTTTT. This translates into CASSQVPGTRAEDEKLFF.

The rearrangement joins TRBV28 to TRBJ2-7, with a possible D match to TRBD1 (6 bases). Looked up from germline, CDR1 is MDHEN and CDR2 is SYDVKM. Trimming removed 4 bases from V and 2 bases from J, with 18 bases in between. CDR3 size: 16 residues. CDR3 coding DNA: TGTGCCAGCAGTTCAAACCATAGGGGGAAAGCCTACGAGCAGTACTTC. It encodes CASSSNHRGKAYEQYF.

The genes are TRBV18 and TRBJ1-1; D might be TRBD1 (6 bases). Per the germline V gene, CDR1 is KGHSH and CDR2 is LQKENI. The CDR3 contains 16 residues. With 3 bases removed from V and 4 bases from J, the gap between germline ends came to 18 bases. CDR3 nucleotide sequence: TGTGCCAGCTCACCCTCCGGCGGGGGCATCGGCACTGAAGCTTTCTTT. It translates to CASSPSGGGIGTEAFF.

CDR3 protein: CASSKPGDQGYTF. The CDR3 DNA is TGTGCCAGCAGTAAACCAGGGGATCAGGGCTACACCTTC. The V gene is TRBV6-5, the J gene TRBJ1-2, with TRBD1 as a possible D gene (6 bases). The ends were cut back, 5 bases at V and 8 bases at J, with 15 bases in the middle. CDR1 and CDR2 (germline): MNHEY, SVGAGI. The CDR3 length is 13 residues.

The chain links TRBV2 to TRBJ1-2; D is unclear. Deletions cut 8 bases from V and 5 bases from J, with 18 bases between. This CDR3 contains 14 residues. Germline values: CDR1 SNHLY, CDR2 FYNNEI. CDR3: CASAGPSESYGYTF. DNA for the CDR3: TGTGCCAGCGCAGGCCCGTCAGAGTCTTATGGCTACACCTTC.

V and J are TRBV15 and TRBJ1-2, with 7 bases that match TRBD1. V lost 3 bases and J lost 3; bases outside the gene matches: 7. This CDR3 region has 15 residues. CDR1 is LNHNV and CDR2 is YYDKDF in the germline V gene (reference sequence). The chain's CDR3 is CATSRVRGTDYGYTF. Here the CDR3 DNA reads TGTGCCACCAGCAGGGTGCGAGGGACAGACTATGGCTACACCTTC.

This clone was observed once. The chain recombines TRBV28 with TRBJ2-7; D gene unclear. Germline loops: CDR1 MDHEN, CDR2 SYDVKM. V was cut by 4 bases and J by 2 bases, with 6 bases left in between. CDR3 size: 12 residues. CDR3 in amino acids: CASSSPAYEQYF. As DNA, the CDR3 is TGTGCCAGCAGTTCCCCAGCCTACGAGCAGTACTTC.